The 9 T cell receptor beta chains below come from one sample, sequenced in a study of identical twins. TCRdb ran MiXCR on the 5' RACE reads and lists one entry per CDR3 protein. The sample includes 350,000 or so distinct CDR3 sequences, around 9% of them seen just once. Sequenced sample: naive T cells sorted from blood. The receptors come from a woman aged 50 to 60 in good health.

This clonotype occurred a few times. V is TRBV20-1 and J is TRBJ1-5; 10 bases align to TRBD1. Per germline, CDR1 DFQATT and CDR2 SNEGSKA (reference sequence). Trimming took 0 bases from V and 4 from J; bases not matched to a gene: 6. This CDR3 is 16 amino acids long. CDR3 DNA sequence: TGCAGTGCTAGAGAGTTAGGGACAGGGGCGAATCAGCCCCAGCATTTT. Translating it yields CSARELGTGANQPQHF.

This clonotype was counted many times. The chain recombines TRBV7-9 with TRBJ2-7; D possibly matches TRBD1 or TRBD2 (5 bases each). This CDR3 spans 16 amino acids. Trimming took 1 base from V and 2 from J, leaving 15 bases between them. Per the germline V gene, CDR1 is SEHNR and CDR2 is FQNEAQ (reference sequence). The CDR3 sequence: CASSLGGGGLTYEQYF. CDR3 sequence (DNA): TGTGCCAGCAGCTTAGGGGGCGGAGGCCTAACCTACGAGCAGTACTTC.

The chain is built from TRBV12-5 and TRBJ2-1; 10 bases are shared with TRBD2. Per the germline V gene, CDR1 is LGHNT and CDR2 is FRNRAP. V lost 0 bases, J lost 7 bases, and 9 bases stayed unmatched. The CDR3 consists of 17 residues. The DNA of the CDR3 is TGTGCTAGTGGTTTGGTATTGAGCGGGAGGGCCTCGAATGAGCAGTTCTTC. Residues: CASGLVLSGRASNEQFF. Drawing the rest from reference TRBV12-5 and TRBJ2-1, the complete variable domain is DARVTQTPRHKVTEMGQEVTMRCQPILGHNTVFWYRQTMMQGLELLAYFRNRAPLDDSGMPKDRFSAEMPDATLATLKIQPSEPRDSAVYFCASGLVLSGRASNEQFFGPGTRLTVL.

This clonotype was counted between two and nine times. This chain joins TRBV6-1 and TRBJ1-1; D is uncertain. V lost 2 bases, J lost 0 bases, and 7 bases lay in between. Germline CDR1 is MNHNS and CDR2 is SASEGT. The CDR3 has 14 amino acids. Written as DNA, the CDR3 is TGTGCCAGCAGTGAATCGGTCCTGAACACTGAAGCTTTCTTT. It codes for CASSESVLNTEAFF.

To note about this clonotype: One end of the junction does not line up with germline, which may come from a read error. V usage is TRBV9 and J usage is TRBJ1-4; possibly TRBD1 for D (6 bases). Germline V gene sequence: CDR1 SGDLS, CDR2 YYNGEE. The CDR3 has 14 residues. The CDR3 DNA reads as TGTGCCAGCAGCTCCGGACAGCTTAATGAAGAACTGTTTTTT. Protein product: CASSSGQLNEELFF.

The J gene is TRBJ1-3, the V gene TRBV6-1; D unclear. V lost 5 bases, J lost 2 bases, and 10 bases lay in between. CDR1 and CDR2 from the germline V gene are MNHNS and SASEGT. This CDR3 comprises 14 residues. The CDR3 DNA follows: TGTGCCAGCAGTTTCAAAGAGGCTGGAAACACCATATATTTT. Translated: CASSFKEAGNTIYF.

J is TRBJ2-1 and V is TRBV12-3 or TRBV12-4; 8 positions match TRBD2. V was clipped by 5 bases and J by 6 bases; unmatched bases: 6. The CDR3 covers 14 residues. The CDR3 protein is CASSLRTSPNEQFF. DNA of the CDR3: TGTGCCAGCAGTCTTCGGACTAGCCCCAATGAGCAGTTCTTC.

The chain employs TRBV18 and TRBJ2-7, with TRBD2 matching over 9 bases. The germline gives CDR1 KGHSH, CDR2 LQKENI. J was trimmed by 3 bases and V by 0 bases; bases with no gene match: 3. The CDR3 is 15 amino acids. CDR3 DNA: TGTGCCAGCTCACCACCCGTGACTAGCGGCTACGAGCAGTACTTC. Translating gives CASSPPVTSGYEQYF.

This clonotype was recorded many times. The V gene is TRBV5-1, the J gene TRBJ2-2; no clear D. Trimming took 4 bases from V and 6 from J, leaving 10 bases between them. Germline V lookup: CDR1 SGHRS, CDR2 YFSETQ. There are 13 residues in the CDR3. The CDR3 nucleotides read TGCGCCAGCAGCCTGATGGGGTCCGGGGAGCTGTTTTTT. Translation: CASSLMGSGELFF. Full variable domain (missing parts from reference TRBV5-1 and TRBJ2-2): KAGVTQTPRYLIKTRGQQVTLSCSPISGHRSVSWYQQTPGQGLQFLFEYFSETQRNKGNFPGRFSGRQFSNSRSEMNVSTLELGDSALYLCASSLMGSGELFFGEGSRLTVL.